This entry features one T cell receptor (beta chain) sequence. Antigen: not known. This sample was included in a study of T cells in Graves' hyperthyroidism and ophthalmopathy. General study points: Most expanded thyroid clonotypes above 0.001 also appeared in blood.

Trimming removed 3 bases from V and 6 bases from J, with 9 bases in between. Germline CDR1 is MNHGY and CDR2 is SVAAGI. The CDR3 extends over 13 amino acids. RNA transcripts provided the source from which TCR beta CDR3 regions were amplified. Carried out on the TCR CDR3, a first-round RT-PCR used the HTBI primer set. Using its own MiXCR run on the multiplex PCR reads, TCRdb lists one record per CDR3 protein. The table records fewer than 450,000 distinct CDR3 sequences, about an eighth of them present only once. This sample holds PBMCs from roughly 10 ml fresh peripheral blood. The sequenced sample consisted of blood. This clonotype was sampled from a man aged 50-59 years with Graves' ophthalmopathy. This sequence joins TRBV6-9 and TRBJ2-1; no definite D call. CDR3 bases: TGTGCCAGCAGTTACCCTACTGGCAATGAGCAGTTCTTC. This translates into CASSYPTGNEQFF.